Listed below are T cell receptor beta chains from one sample, sequenced in a study of cytomegalovirus exposure and HLA in healthy donors. Repertoires were generated with immunoSEQ multiplex PCR, while TCRdb's copy carries only in-frame clones and drops some. The sample yields approximately 180,000 clones, around nine tenths seen once. The sequenced sample consisted of PBMCs. The source is a young man in good health and CMV-seropositive. The CDR3 runs from the conserved cysteine through the conserved F or W. The D gene is left open where the match is weak. Clone size is shown for a subset of rows, as once, few, many or a class of expanded clone.

V gene: TRBV15; clone size: few; D gene: .; J gene: TRBJ1-2; CDR3 protein: CATGPITREGGYTF; CDR3 DNA: TGTGCCACCGGACCAATAACGAGGGAAGGCGGCTACACCTTC
V gene: TRBV4-3; clone size: .; D gene: .; J gene: TRBJ2-1; CDR3 protein: CASSQGLIESYNEQFF; CDR3 DNA: TGCGCCAGCAGCCAAGGCCTTATAGAGTCCTACAATGAGCAGTTCTTC
V gene: TRBV15; clone size: few; D gene: .; J gene: TRBJ1-2; CDR3 protein: CATSRDSAATLF; CDR3 DNA: TGTGCCACCAGCAGAGATTCGGCAGCGACCCTGTTC
V gene: TRBV6-6; clone size: .; D gene: .; J gene: TRBJ2-1; CDR3 protein: CASRTGAYNEQFF; CDR3 DNA: TGTGCCAGCAGAACCGGGGCCTACAATGAGCAGTTCTTC
V gene: TRBV9; clone size: .; D gene: TRBD1; J gene: TRBJ2-7; CDR3 protein: CASSVRDRGSEEQYF; CDR3 DNA: TGTGCCAGCAGCGTCAGGGACAGGGGATCTGAGGAGCAGTACTTC
V gene: TRBV27; clone size: .; D gene: .; J gene: TRBJ1-1; CDR3 protein: CASSLGGITEAFF; CDR3 DNA: TGTGCCAGCAGTTTAGGAGGAATAACTGAAGCTTTCTTT
V gene: TRBV5-1; clone size: .; D gene: .; J gene: TRBJ1-1; CDR3 protein: CASSPRVAADTEAFF; CDR3 DNA: TGCGCCAGCAGCCCTCGGGTGGCGGCAGACACTGAAGCTTTCTTT
V gene: TRBV7-3; clone size: .; D gene: TRBD2; J gene: TRBJ2-7; CDR3 protein: CASSLALLAVRCEQYF; CDR3 DNA: TGTGCCAGCAGCTTAGCCCTCCTAGCGGTCAGGTGCGAGCAGTACTTC
V gene: TRBV6-5; clone size: few; D gene: TRBD1; J gene: TRBJ1-2; CDR3 protein: CASSGQGRYGYTF; CDR3 DNA: TGTGCCAGCAGCGGACAGGGGCGCTATGGCTACACCTTC
V gene: TRBV6-6; clone size: .; D gene: .; J gene: TRBJ2-3; CDR3 protein: CASSSSRGDTQYF; CDR3 DNA: TGTGCCAGCAGTTCCAGCAGGGGAGATACGCAGTATTTT
V gene: TRBV27; clone size: .; D gene: TRBD2; J gene: TRBJ2-1; CDR3 protein: CASSSWTSGTNNEQFF; CDR3 DNA: TGTGCCAGCAGTTCCTGGACTAGCGGAACTAACAATGAGCAGTTCTTC
V gene: TRBV28; clone size: .; D gene: .; J gene: TRBJ2-7; CDR3 protein: CASSSGGGAYEQYF; CDR3 DNA: TGTGCCAGCAGCTCTGGGGGCGGCGCCTACGAGCAGTACTTC
V gene: TRBV19; clone size: once; D gene: TRBD1; J gene: TRBJ2-7; CDR3 protein: CASSFGQGVYEQYF; CDR3 DNA: TGTGCCAGTAGCTTCGGACAGGGAGTGTACGAGCAGTACTTC
V gene: TRBV27; clone size: .; D gene: .; J gene: TRBJ2-7; CDR3 protein: CASSSPPFGIYEQYF; CDR3 DNA: TGTGCCAGCAGTTCCCCACCATTCGGTATATACGAGCAGTACTTC
V gene: TRBV6-1; clone size: .; D gene: .; J gene: TRBJ2-6; CDR3 protein: CASSEGAGVLTF; CDR3 DNA: TGTGCCAGCAGTGAAGGTGCCGGCGTCCTGACTTTC
V gene: TRBV27; clone size: .; D gene: TRBD1; J gene: TRBJ2-5; CDR3 protein: CASRMDRGPWETQYF; CDR3 DNA: TGTGCCAGCAGGATGGACAGGGGGCCCTGGGAGACCCAGTACTTC
V gene: TRBV6-4; clone size: .; D gene: TRBD2; J gene: TRBJ2-3; CDR3 protein: CASSVSGGNTDTQYF; CDR3 DNA: TGTGCCAGCAGTGTGAGCGGGGGCAACACAGATACGCAGTATTTT
V gene: TRBV7-9; clone size: once; D gene: .; J gene: TRBJ2-1; CDR3 protein: CASSLGVDKNEQFF; CDR3 DNA: TGTGCCAGCAGCTTAGGAGTCGACAAAAATGAGCAGTTCTTC
V gene: TRBV7-2; clone size: .; D gene: .; J gene: TRBJ1-5; CDR3 protein: CASRPDSVQPQHF; CDR3 DNA: TGTGCCAGCAGACCGGACAGCGTTCAGCCCCAGCATTTT
V gene: TRBV30; clone size: .; D gene: .; J gene: TRBJ2-7; CDR3 protein: CAWSALAGLSAYEQYF; CDR3 DNA: TGTGCCTGGAGTGCGCTTGCTGGACTCAGCGCCTACGAGCAGTACTTC
V gene: TRBV4-3; clone size: .; D gene: .; J gene: TRBJ1-3; CDR3 protein: CASSQVGSSGNTIYF; CDR3 DNA: TGCGCCAGCAGCCAAGTGGGGAGCTCTGGAAACACCATATATTTT
V gene: TRBV18; clone size: .; D gene: .; J gene: TRBJ1-1; CDR3 protein: CASSPPGVVEAFF; CDR3 DNA: TGTGCCAGCTCACCCCCCGGTGTGGTAGAAGCTTTCTTT
V gene: TRBV29-1; clone size: .; D gene: TRBD1; J gene: TRBJ2-3; CDR3 protein: CSDRGWSTDTQYF; CDR3 DNA: TGCAGCGACAGGGGATGGAGCACAGATACGCAGTATTTT
V gene: TRBV7-2; clone size: .; D gene: .; J gene: TRBJ2-2; CDR3 protein: CASSPQTSQGTGELFF; CDR3 DNA: TGTGCCAGCAGCCCACAGACTAGTCAAGGCACCGGGGAGCTGTTTTTT